This T cell receptor beta chain derives from a study of blood T cells in healthy people across ages (dated by TCRdb to between 2014 and 2017). For the study in its entirety: Template switching captured roughly one uniquely barcoded TCR beta cDNA molecule per two T cells in model experiments. To track age-related changes in TCR beta repertoire diversity, the study relied on deep sequencing normalized with unique cDNA molecular identifiers. The donors were divided into four age groups: young (average roughly 15 years), middle-aged (about 39), aged (under 70) and long-lived (82). To avoid experimental bias, donors of different ages were spread randomly across the sequencing lanes. Two additional independent replicas of 1 million unique cDNA reads from the same blood draw were analyzed for two donors (one aged 18 to 29 and one aged 80 or older). What the research found in general, with its limitations: Bulk unsorted PBMC profiling prevented conclusive comparison of naive and antigen-experienced compartments. As age increased, observed TCR beta diversity per million T cells dropped in a roughly linear way, and a significant reduction was already evident by age 40. Compared with the aged group, the long-lived group had more naive CD4+ T cells, fewer expanded clones and increased TCR diversity, suggesting age selection. Estimates of total diversity from one million sequenced T cells were regarded as lower bounds and underestimates. There was a strong correlation between observed TCR beta diversity and the percentage of naive T cells measured by flow cytometry. Donor CMV infection status was unknown, potentially confounding age-related changes in expanded clonotypes.

For this clonotype: Its antigen has not been determined. Base qualities were left out, and no much larger clone turns up one base away.

The donors were roughly 40 Caucasian individuals from Russia, aged roughly 6 to 100 years, who were systemically healthy. About 9.1 milliliters of peripheral blood were collected from each donor into EDTA-treated Vacutainer tubes. Ficoll-Paque density-gradient centrifugation was used to isolate PBMCs, with at least 7 million obtained per sample. Total RNA was extracted from PBMCs with Trizol reagent, with at least 6 micrograms obtained per sample. For every donor, an aliquot of PBMCs went through flow cytometry to measure the percentages of naive CD45RAhigh/CD27high T cells. The receptor library was made with 5' RACE. The sequencer listed for this sample is Illumina HiSeq 2500. The second PCR ran for about 6 to 11 cycles and used a J-beta primer mix along with a sample-barcoded 5' primer. Each TCR beta cDNA molecule received a unique molecular identifier from a template-switch 5' adaptor carrying 12 random nucleotides. Each sample yielded at least 3 million CDR3-containing paired-end reads. First-strand cDNA synthesis was performed from all RNA using the Mint cDNA synthesis kit, with priming by a TRBC-specific oligonucleotide. Following uracil-DNA glycosylase treatment, a first 18-cycle PCR with universal primers M1SS and BC2_uni_R was performed on all cDNA. The original pipeline was this. Each sample was normalized by randomly selecting 1 million high-quality reads, each carrying a distinct molecular identifier. Reads sharing molecular identifiers were discarded rather than binned into consensus sequences. MiTCR, with a Q25 quality threshold and the strictest error-elimination algorithm, was used for CDR3 identification, clonotype clustering and error correction. A nonparametric unseen species model using Euler transformation provided a lower-bound estimate of total TCR beta diversity. Using fastp trimming at Q25 and MiXCR clonotype assembly, TCRdb reanalyzed the public sequencing data and kept in-frame beta chains. Entries that share a CDR3 protein sequence are merged under the most common genes and DNA. The V and J calls were determined by TCRdb, not by the authors. The sample data list approximately 1.5 million distinct CDR3 sequences, and about 35% of these were observed just once. Together, the top ten hold approximately 11% of the sample.

The CDR3, cysteine through phenylalanine, is 11 amino acids long. Only CDR3 DNA is held: 33 bases, read in frame from base 1. The junction carries 5 bases between V and J, which are trimmed by 1 base and 5 bases respectively. Via the germline V gene (reference sequence), CDR1 is DFQATT and CDR2 SNEGSKA. The rearranged segments are TRBV20-1 and TRBJ1-2; no D gene call is confident. The sequence was collected from a woman between 25 and 40 years old in good health. Sequencing was carried out using blood. The DNA reads TGCAGTGCTAGAGTGTTATATGGCTACACCTTC. This is translated as CSARVLYGYTF.